These 14 T cell receptor beta chains were all obtained from the same sample, sequenced in a study of T cells in Graves' hyperthyroidism and ophthalmopathy. Authors of the study amplified TCR beta CDR3 regions from RNA transcripts. First-round RT-PCR of the TCR CDR3 relied on the HTBI primer set. One entry per CDR3 protein, called by TCRdb with MiXCR from the multiplex PCR reads. The sample carries hundreds of thousands of distinct CDR3 sequences, about 15% recorded once. The specimen sequenced was blood. These receptors all stem from a man between 18 and 35 years old with Graves' ophthalmopathy.

Only a few counts were recorded for this clonotype. The CDR3 loop reads CASSLGGTSNNEQFF. The CDR3 bases are TGTGCCAGCAGCTTGGGCGGGACTAGCAACAATGAGCAGTTCTTC. The V and J genes are TRBV5-8 and TRBJ2-1; the match to TRBD2 covers 9 bases. The J segment lost 5 bases and the V segment lost 0 bases, leaving 3 bases of the junction unmatched. CDR3 length equals 15 residues. Germline loops: CDR1 SGHTS, CDR2 YDEGEE.

The rearrangement links TRBV24-1 to TRBJ2-7; 9 positions match TRBD1. Unmatched junction bases numbered 3, after V lost 3 bases and J lost 4 bases. Germline V gene lookup returns CDR1 KGHDR and CDR2 SFDVKD. CDR3 length: 14 residues. CDR3 nucleotides: TGTGCCACCAGTGATGCTGGACAGGGGTACGAGCAGTACTTC. Protein sequence: CATSDAGQGYEQYF.

This rearrangement joins TRBV4-2 to TRBJ1-1; TRBD1 aligns across 7 bases. After removal of 4 bases from V and 0 bases from J, the junction contained 8 bases not matched to a gene. This CDR3 spans 16 amino acids. Germline CDR1 is LGHNA and CDR2 is YNFKEQ. The CDR3 reads CASSLRGGNMNTEAFF. CDR3 coding DNA: TGTGCCAGCAGCCTCAGGGGGGGGAATATGAACACTGAAGCTTTCTTT.

This clonotype came up many times. The chain employs TRBV24-1 and TRBJ2-1; 11 bases match TRBD1. The germline gives CDR1 KGHDR, CDR2 SFDVKD. The CDR3 spans 15 residues. Trimming at V came to 10 bases and at J to 6 bases, leaving 10 bases not matched to a gene. The chain's CDR3 is CATGGPGQGGNEQFF. The CDR3 coding sequence is TGTGCCACGGGGGGACCGGGACAGGGGGGCAATGAGCAGTTCTTC.

This clonotype was picked up many times. This chain connects TRBV11-3 to TRBJ2-5; D is ambiguous. The germline CDR1 and CDR2 sequences are SGHNT and YENEEA. The CDR3 is 12 amino acids. V lost 3 bases, J lost 5 bases, and 7 bases lay in between. The CDR3 bases are TGTGCCAGCAGCTTTTCCGGGGAGACCCAGTACTTC. Amino acids: CASSFSGETQYF.

This clonotype was picked up many times. The chain combines TRBV20-1 with TRBJ2-5; 9 bases align to TRBD1. In germline, CDR1 is DFQATT, CDR2 SNEGSKA (reference sequence). CDR3 length: 13 residues. After removal of 4 bases from V and 4 bases from J, the junction contained 4 bases not matched to a gene. The CDR3 DNA reads as TGCAGTGCTACCGGGACAGGGCTAGAGACCCAGTACTTC. Protein product: CSATGTGLETQYF.

On this clonotype itself: A much larger clone lies one base from this, so it may be a read error. The chain links TRBV2 to TRBJ2-5; 10 bases line up with TRBD2. CDR3 length: 14 amino acids. CDR1 SNHLY and CDR2 FYNNEI come from the germline V gene. CDR3 protein: CASSEGASGGLEYF. In nucleotides, the CDR3 is TGTGCCAGCAGCGAAGGGGCTAGCGGGGGCCTAGAGTACTTC.

This clonotype was seen many times. The chain recombines TRBV13 with TRBJ2-1; 7 bases match TRBD2. CDR3 length: 13 amino acids. The germline V gene has CDR1 PRHDT and CDR2 FYEKMQ (reference sequence). Trimming at V came to 4 bases and at J to 8 bases, leaving 5 bases not matched to a gene. The CDR3 DNA is TGTGCCAGCAGCTCCAGACTAGCCTATGAGCAGTTCTTC. Residues: CASSSRLAYEQFF.

This clonotype was seen ten or more times. The CDR3 nucleotides are TGTGCCAGCAGCCTTACCTCCGGGACAGGGGTTGGCGAGCAGTACTTC. This gives the protein CASSLTSGTGVGEQYF. The chain is built from TRBV25-1 and TRBJ2-7; 10 bases map to TRBD1. The CDR3 has 16 residues. V lost 6 bases and J lost 6; bases outside the gene matches: 14. Per germline, CDR1 MGHDK and CDR2 SYGVNS.

This clonotype was counted ten times or more. The gene calls are TRBV20-1 and TRBJ2-3; 12 bases are a match to TRBD2. This CDR3 comprises 15 residues. V dropped 5 bases and J dropped 2; count of bases not matched to a gene: 5. Germline assignment: CDR1 DFQATT and CDR2 SNEGSKA (reference sequence). CDR3 loop: CSAPGLAGFTDTQYF. CDR3 DNA sequence: TGCAGTGCTCCGGGACTAGCGGGTTTCACAGATACGCAGTATTTT.

This clonotype was recorded at least ten times. The rearrangement uses TRBV11-2 and TRBJ2-1, with D maybe TRBD2 (5 bases). Trimming removed 5 bases from V and 7 bases from J, with 12 bases in between. Looked up from germline, CDR1 is SGHAT and CDR2 is FQNNGV. The CDR3 runs to 13 residues. The CDR3 bases are TGTGCCAGCAGCAGACGACGGGAAAATGAGCAGTTCTTC. Protein: CASSRRRENEQFF.

This clonotype appeared many times. The rearrangement links TRBV29-1 to TRBJ1-5; D unresolved. The germline gives CDR1 SQVTM, CDR2 ANQGSEA. Trimming shortened V by 4 bases and J by 7 bases, and 20 bases separated the two germline ends. There are 15 residues in the CDR3. CDR3 in amino acids: CSVGSDRGRGQPQHF. Written as DNA, the CDR3 is TGCAGCGTTGGGTCAGACCGAGGGAGAGGGCAGCCCCAGCATTTT.

This clonotype was seen more than once but under ten times. This chain joins TRBV18 and TRBJ2-4, with D perhaps matching TRBD1 (5 bases). Trimming stripped 6 bases from V and 11 bases from J, with 11 bases between. CDR1 KGHSH and CDR2 LQKENI come from the germline V gene. This CDR3 has 11 residues. The CDR3 nucleotides read TGTGCCAGCTCGTCAGACAGTCTTCAGTACTTC. Amino acids: CASSSDSLQYF.

V is TRBV13 and J is TRBJ2-6, with 9 bases fitting TRBD1. The germline gives CDR1 PRHDT, CDR2 FYEKMQ (reference sequence). CDR3 length equals 18 residues. The ends lost 4 bases at V and 0 bases at J; junction bases unmatched: 7. Here the CDR3 reads CASSWGQGDFSGANVLTF. The CDR3 DNA reads TGTGCCAGCAGCTGGGGACAGGGAGATTTCTCTGGGGCCAACGTCCTGACTTTC.